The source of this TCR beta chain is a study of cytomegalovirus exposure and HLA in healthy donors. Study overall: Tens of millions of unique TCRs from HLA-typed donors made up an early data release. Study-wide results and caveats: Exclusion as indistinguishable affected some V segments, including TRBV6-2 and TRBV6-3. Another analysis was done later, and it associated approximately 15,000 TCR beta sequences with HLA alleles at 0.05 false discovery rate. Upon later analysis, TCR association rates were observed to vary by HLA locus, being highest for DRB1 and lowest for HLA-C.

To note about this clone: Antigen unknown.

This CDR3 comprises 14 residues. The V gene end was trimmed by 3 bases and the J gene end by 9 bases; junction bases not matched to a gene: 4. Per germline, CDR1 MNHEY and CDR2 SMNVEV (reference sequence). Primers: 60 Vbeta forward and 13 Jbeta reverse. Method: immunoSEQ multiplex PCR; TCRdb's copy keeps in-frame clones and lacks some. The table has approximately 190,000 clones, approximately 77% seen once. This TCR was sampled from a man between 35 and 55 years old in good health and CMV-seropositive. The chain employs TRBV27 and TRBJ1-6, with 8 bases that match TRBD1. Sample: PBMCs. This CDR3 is CASSLTGEGSPLHF. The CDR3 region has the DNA TGTGCCAGCAGTTTGACAGGGGAAGGTTCACCCCTCCACTTT.